This T cell receptor (beta chain) was recovered during a study of T cells in Graves' hyperthyroidism and ophthalmopathy (dated by TCRdb to about 2019). Context from the whole study: Peripheral blood was sampled at the time of initial diagnosis, prior to any treatment. To identify distinguishing TCR V-J signatures, a discovery cohort of around 98 patients was used, comprising 40 to 45 with Graves' ophthalmopathy and around 60 with stable Graves' hyperthyroidism. Prospective prediction of ophthalmopathy was tested in an independent validation cohort of 18 to 20 hyperthyroidism patients and 17 patients who later progressed to ophthalmopathy. The approximately 90 discovery patients were randomly split 7:3 into training and test sets. In addition, the study compared T-cell repertoires in thyroid tissue and in blood from several Graves' hyperthyroidism patients. After sampling, hyperthyroidism patients received methimazole starting at 30 mg daily, and ophthalmopathy patients received high-dose intravenous methylprednisolone. The paper reports TCR Vbeta CDR3 sequencing of some 140 peripheral blood samples: 43 ophthalmopathy, fewer than 80 hyperthyroidism and approximately 17 progressor patients.

The germline V gene yields KGHSH for CDR1 and LQKENI for CDR2. The V end loses 1 base and the J end loses 1 base, and a stretch of 15 bases separates them. The CDR3 sequence holds 17 residues, the cysteine and phenylalanine included. Of all the DNA, just the CDR3 is kept, 51 bases in frame from base 1. What the authors observed across the whole study: Most expanded thyroid clonotypes (frequency above 0.001) were also found in blood, which suggests that blood repertoires may mirror thyroid immune responses. In validation, progression to ophthalmopathy was predicted by the model with 65% to 71% sensitivity and approximately 78% specificity, a median of around 6.5 months before onset. A model built on a 13 V-J signature distinguished ophthalmopathy from stable hyperthyroidism, reaching approximately 89% sensitivity and around 82% specificity in cross-validation and 80%/75% in testing. No statistical method was used to fix the sample size in advance, and group allocation was not hidden from the investigators.

The TCR beta CDR3 regions were amplified from RNA transcripts. The TCR CDR3 was subjected to a first round of RT-PCR using the HTBI primer set and the Qiagen OneStep RT-PCR kit. Libraries were constructed in a second round of multiplex PCR, after which size selection and purification were performed. The libraries were sequenced on an Illumina HiSeq2000 using paired-end 100 bp reads. For the original study's pipeline: SOAPnuke was used to process the raw data, removing reads that contained adapters or uncalled bases, had a mean Phred below 15, or lacked an exact match to the constant primer or identifier. COPE v1.2.5 was used to merge high-quality paired reads, and clonotypes were defined as unique nucleotide sequences. MiTCR v1.1 was used to align clonotypes to the IMGT TRBV, TRBD and TRBJ reference segments. The analysis included only V-J combinations with a frequency above 0.0001, which together covered 99% to 99.2% of the repertoires. A TCS score was defined as the ratio of F50 (clonal expansion) to E x V (chaos), with BLOSUM62-based TCRdist applied between CDR3 peptides within each V-J. Welch's t-statistics and random forest reduced several hundred V-J features to 13, which were used in a naive Bayes classifier (R e1071). TCRdb reran the public reads through fastp at Q25 and MiXCR, keeping productive beta chains. Each entry is one CDR3 protein sequence, shown with its most common DNA and genes. TCRdb, not the authors, supplied the V and J calls. For this sample there are about 700,000 distinct CDR3 sequences; around 15% appear just once. Approximately 10% of the sample is taken by the ten largest.

This clonotype was detected only a few times. Its recognized antigen is unknown. Per-base qualities were not stored, and no clone one base away is much larger. Stable Graves' hyperthyroidism was defined as the absence of progression to ophthalmopathy over 18 months of follow-up. Hyperthyroidism patients were aged 18 to 65 years and newly diagnosed, with disease duration of less than 2 months. Any patient with an uncontrolled infection, another autoimmune disease, pregnancy or lactation was excluded. Diagnoses were established on the basis of clinical symptoms, serum thyroxine and TRAb, thyroid ultrasound, and orbital computed tomography. Ficoll-Paque density gradient centrifugation was used to isolate PBMCs from 10 ml of fresh peripheral blood. Trizol reagent was used to extract total RNA, and RNA quality was then checked on an Agilent 2100 Bioanalyzer.

The sample taken for sequencing was blood. The V and J segments used are TRBV18 and TRBJ2-3, with the identity of the D gene unclear. The receptor was isolated from a woman aged 18-29 years with Graves' hyperthyroidism. For the CDR3, the sequence is CASSPLRKGSGTDTQYF. The bases read TGTGCCAGCTCACCACTGAGGAAGGGATCTGGCACAGATACGCAGTATTTT.